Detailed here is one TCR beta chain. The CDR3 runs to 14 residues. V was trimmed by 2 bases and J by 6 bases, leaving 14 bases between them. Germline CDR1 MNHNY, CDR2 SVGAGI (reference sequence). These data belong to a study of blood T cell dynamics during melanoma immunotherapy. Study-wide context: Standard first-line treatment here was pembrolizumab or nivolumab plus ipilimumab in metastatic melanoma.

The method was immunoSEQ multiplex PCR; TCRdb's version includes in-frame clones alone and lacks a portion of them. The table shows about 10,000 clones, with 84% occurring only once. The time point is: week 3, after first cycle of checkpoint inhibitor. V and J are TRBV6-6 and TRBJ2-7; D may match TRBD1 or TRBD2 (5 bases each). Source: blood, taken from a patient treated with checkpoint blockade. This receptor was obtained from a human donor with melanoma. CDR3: CASSYGGYDVEQYF. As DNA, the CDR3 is TGTGCCAGCAGTTACGGGGGTTATGATGTCGAGCAGTACTTC.